A single TCR beta chain is shown here with its context. Trimming took off 6 bases at V and 8 bases at J, with 7 bases between the two ends. The CDR3 length is 11 residues. The protocol was immunoSEQ multiplex PCR, while the TCRdb copy is restricted to in-frame clones and leaves out a portion. The sample holds more than 95,000 clones, about 74% seen once. This specimen comes from a study of blood T cell repertoires in COVID-19. The receptor comes from a man aged 55 to 70 with acute or convalescent COVID-19. The rearrangement joins TRBV12-3 or TRBV12-4 to TRBJ2-2; no reliable D call. The sequenced sample consisted of peripheral blood. The CDR3: CASRVRGELFF. In DNA, the CDR3 is TGTGCCAGCAGGGTTAGAGGGGAGCTGTTTTTT.